The source of this T cell receptor beta chain is a study of T cells expressing NK-cell markers (dated by TCRdb to between 2020 and 2021). Study-level background: Three sorted T-cell subsets (CD3+CD56+NKG2C+, CD3+CD56+NKG2C- and CD3+CD56-NKG2C+) from several donors had their TCR beta-chain repertoires profiled. Randomly selected healthy volunteers, three men and five women, were used as the eight sequenced donors. Seven of the eight sequenced donors were HCMV-seropositive and one was HCMV-seronegative. Libraries were sequenced as 2 x 150 bp reads on Illumina HiSeq 2000/2500, MiSeq or NextSeq.

About this clonotype itself: Its binding antigen is unknown.

The data were produced on an Illumina HiSeq 2000. The TCR beta cDNA libraries were made using 5'RACE template switching, a step that added both a universal primer site and unique molecular identifiers. Synthesis of cDNA was primed from the TCR beta constant segment and was followed by two consecutive PCR amplification steps. Per the original workflow: MIGEC handled demultiplexing of the reads and grouping by UMI, while MiTCR was used to assemble and quantify clonotypes. To exclude erroneous sequences, any TCR cDNA sequence not supported by at least two reads was discarded. The tcR package was used for downstream repertoire analysis, and clonotypes were matched across fractions by CDR3 nucleotide sequence plus V segment. VDJmatch was used to annotate antigen specificity against VDJdb, with one amino acid substitution in CDR3 allowed. TCRdb reprocessed the reads, reporting each CDR3 protein sequence once and no DNA. These V and J calls rely on TCRdb rather than the paper's analysis. This sample's table has entries for about 380,000 distinct CDR3 sequences. Together, the top ten hold under 6.5% of the sample.

CDR3 length: 13 amino acids, cysteine to phenylalanine. Only the protein sequence is given. The germline V gene specifies SNHLY as CDR1 and FYNNEI as CDR2. A commercial ELISA kit detecting HCMV-specific IgG in serum was used to determine HCMV serostatus. Ficoll density gradient centrifugation was used to isolate peripheral blood mononuclear cells from blood. Study-wide findings and limitations: It remained unclear whether the expanded NKG2C-expressing T cell clones were specific for HCMV antigens. In five to seven donors, the dominant CD3+CD56+NKG2C+ clonotypes were found to rank among the top 10 CD8+ clonotypes and to make up about 1.0-7.0% of CD8+ T cells. Those dominant clonotypes were again the most abundant among CD3+CD56-NKG2C+ cells in four donors, at roughly 25-65%.

This TCR was sampled from a man aged 18-75 years in good health. This chain joins TRBV2 to TRBJ2-1. The specimen sequenced was blood T cells: a sorted CD56 or NKG2C T cell subset, CD4+ or CD8+ T cells, or bulk PBMC T cells (not recorded which). The CDR3 protein sequence reads: CASSSLGGNEQFF.